This note documents a single T cell receptor beta chain sequence. Its antigen is not yet known. No quality values exist for individual bases; no much larger clone is one base distant. The source of the sample is a study of early T cells in non-severe SARS-CoV-2 infection (dated by TCRdb to the early 2020s). Background for the entire study: Because TCR sequencing relied on bulk RNA taken from unsorted whole blood, pairing of alpha and beta chains was not possible. What the authors observed across the whole study: VDJdb matching was skewed toward anti-spike CD8 responses and likely underestimated virus-specific expansions, missing private and CD4 specificities.

The library was built by means of 5' RACE. The reads were generated on a NextSeq 500. In the TCR library protocol, unique molecular identifiers were attached to individual cDNA molecules to correct for PCR bias and sequencing error. TCR alpha and beta chains were both sequenced, and the abundances of alpha and beta sequences in each sample were closely correlated with each other. Processing in the source paper ran as follows. Decombinator V4 was used to annotate TCR sequences for V gene, J gene and CDR3. Expanded TCRs were defined as changing significantly between any two time points under a Poisson model with p below 0.0001. TCR abundances were normalised to the total number of TCRs sequenced per sample and expressed as counts per million. VDJdb, accessed on 1 November 2021, was searched for TCRs annotated for CMV, EBV and SARS-CoV-2, and TCRs annotated for more than one antigen were excluded. TCRdb redid the processing of the public reads, applying fastp at Q25 and MiXCR, and retained in-frame beta chains. Under each unique CDR3 protein, matching rows form one entry showing the most common genes and DNA. The V and J calls here are based on TCRdb, not the publication. The sample table shows some 30,000 distinct CDR3 sequences, and about 4.5% are seen once. The ten largest make up 6.3% of the sample.

Set within a cohort of healthcare workers in London, UK, this nested case-control study involved weekly PCR testing of nasopharyngeal swabs along with blood sampling. Healthcare workers were enrolled in the week of the UK lockdown, from 23 to 31 March 2020, and were followed every week for up to roughly 15 weeks. The source is an adult who was a healthcare worker with PCR-confirmed SARS-CoV-2 infection or an uninfected control (not recorded which). Specimen: whole blood.

The DNA reads as follows: TGTGCCAGCACGCGGTCTACTAGCACAGATACGCAGTATTTT. Its product reads: CASTRSTSTDTQYF. The V and J genes are TRBV2 and TRBJ2-3, with the identity of the D gene unclear. CDR1 and CDR2, looked up from the germline V gene, are SNHLY and FYNNEI. The CDR3 contains 14 residues, cysteine and phenylalanine counted. The read is trimmed to its CDR3 DNA, 42 bases read in frame from base 1. V is pared back by 7 bases and J by 0 bases, with 11 bases lying between the germline termini. The CDR3 plus the reference TRBV2 and TRBJ2-3 genes for the other parts give the full variable domain: EPEVTQTPSHQVTQMGQEVILRCVPISNHLYFYWYRQILGQKVEFLVSFYNNEISEKSEIFDDQFSVERPDGSNFTLKIRSTKLEDSAMYFCASTRSTSTDTQYFGPGTRLTVL.